The T cell receptor (beta chain) under discussion was sequenced for a study of cytomegalovirus exposure and HLA in healthy donors. General study results and limits: The finding came from a later analysis; first-cohort TCR clusters tended to co-occur in the 130 or so validation repertoires.

Trimming at V came to 4 bases and at J to 1 base, leaving 9 bases not matched to a gene. CDR3 length: 17 amino acids. Germline V gene sequence: CDR1 SGHRS, CDR2 YFSETQ. Comment on this clone: The antigen is not known.

The data were produced by immunoSEQ multiplex PCR, yet TCRdb's version contains in-frame clones alone and is incomplete. The profile shows over 200,000 clones, almost 90% of them singletons. The source material was PBMCs. This chain uses TRBV5-1 with TRBJ2-1; the match to TRBD2 covers 9 bases. This receptor was identified in a woman under 30 in good health and CMV-seronegative. The CDR3 sequence: CASSPLPGLASYNEQFF. The CDR3 DNA sequence: TGCGCCAGCAGCCCACTCCCGGGACTAGCATCCTACAATGAGCAGTTCTTC.